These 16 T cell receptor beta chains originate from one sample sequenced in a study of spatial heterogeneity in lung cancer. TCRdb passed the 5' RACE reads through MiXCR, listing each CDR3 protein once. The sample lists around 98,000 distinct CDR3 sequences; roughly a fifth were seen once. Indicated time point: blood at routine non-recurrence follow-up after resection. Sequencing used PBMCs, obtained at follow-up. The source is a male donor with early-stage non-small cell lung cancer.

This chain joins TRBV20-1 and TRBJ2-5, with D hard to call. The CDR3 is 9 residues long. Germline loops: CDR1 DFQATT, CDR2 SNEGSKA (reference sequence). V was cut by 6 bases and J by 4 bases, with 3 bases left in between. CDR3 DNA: TGCAGTGCGGGAGAGACCCAGTACTTC. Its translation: CSAGETQYF.

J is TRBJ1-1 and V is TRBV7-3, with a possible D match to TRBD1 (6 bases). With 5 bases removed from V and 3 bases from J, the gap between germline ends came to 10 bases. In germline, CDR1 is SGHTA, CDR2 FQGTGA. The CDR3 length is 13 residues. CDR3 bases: TGTGCCAGCAGCCCCCAGGGGTACACTGAAGCTTTCTTT. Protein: CASSPQGYTEAFF.

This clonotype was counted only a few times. The CDR3 nucleotides read TGCAGTGCTAGTAGGCGGGACAGGGGAGGGGAGCAGTTCTTC. The encoded protein is CSASRRDRGGEQFF. The V gene is TRBV20-1, the J gene TRBJ2-1, with 10 nucleotides matching TRBD1. Germline assignment: CDR1 DFQATT and CDR2 SNEGSKA (reference sequence). J gave up 10 bases and V 3 bases, and 9 bases lay outside the gene matches. The CDR3 sequence is 14 residues long.

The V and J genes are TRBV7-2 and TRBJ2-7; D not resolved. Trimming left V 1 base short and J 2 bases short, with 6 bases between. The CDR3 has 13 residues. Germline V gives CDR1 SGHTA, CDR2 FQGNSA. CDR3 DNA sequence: TGTGCCAGCAGCTTAGGTTGGGCCTACGAGCAGTACTTC. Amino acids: CASSLGWAYEQYF.

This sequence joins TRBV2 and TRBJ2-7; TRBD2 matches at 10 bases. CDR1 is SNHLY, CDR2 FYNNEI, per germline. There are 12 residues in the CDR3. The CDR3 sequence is CTSGGEPYEQYV. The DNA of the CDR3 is TGTACCAGCGGGGGGGAACCCTACGAGCAGTACGTC.

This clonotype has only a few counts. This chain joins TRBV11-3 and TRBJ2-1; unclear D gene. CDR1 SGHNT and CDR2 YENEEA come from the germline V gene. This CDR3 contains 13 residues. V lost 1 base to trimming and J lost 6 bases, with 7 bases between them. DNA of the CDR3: TGTGCCAGCAGCTTAGGTATTGGCAATGAGCAGTTCTTC. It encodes CASSLGIGNEQFF. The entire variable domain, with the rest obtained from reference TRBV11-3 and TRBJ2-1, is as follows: EAGVVQSPRYKIIEKKQPVAFWCNPISGHNTLYWYLQNLGQGPELLIRYENEEAVDDSQLPKDRFSAERLKGVDSTLKIQPAELGDSAVYLCASSLGIGNEQFFGPGTRLTVL.

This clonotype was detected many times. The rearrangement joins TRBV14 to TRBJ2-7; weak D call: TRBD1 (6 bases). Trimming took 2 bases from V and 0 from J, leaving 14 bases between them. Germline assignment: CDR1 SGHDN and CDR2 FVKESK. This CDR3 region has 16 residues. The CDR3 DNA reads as TGTGCCAGCAGCCAACCGGGACATACGAGCTCCTACGAGCAGTACGTC. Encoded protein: CASSQPGHTSSYEQYV.

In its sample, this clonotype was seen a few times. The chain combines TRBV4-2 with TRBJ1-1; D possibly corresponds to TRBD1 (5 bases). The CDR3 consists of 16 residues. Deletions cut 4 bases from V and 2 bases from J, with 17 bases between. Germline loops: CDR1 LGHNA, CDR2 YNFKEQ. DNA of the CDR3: TGTGCCAGCAGCCCGACCGGGACTACATCAAACACTGAAGCTTTCTTT. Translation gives CASSPTGTTSNTEAFF.

The CDR3 bases are TGTGCCAGCAGACCCCATAGCGGGAGAAACTACAATGAGCAGTTCTTC. Residues: CASRPHSGRNYNEQFF. The V and J genes are TRBV6-2 or TRBV6-3 and TRBJ2-1, with 9 bases identical to TRBD2. Germline CDR1 is MNHEY and CDR2 is SVGEGT. The CDR3 is 16 amino acids. V shed 6 bases, J shed 3 bases, and the junction held 9 bases outside the gene matches.

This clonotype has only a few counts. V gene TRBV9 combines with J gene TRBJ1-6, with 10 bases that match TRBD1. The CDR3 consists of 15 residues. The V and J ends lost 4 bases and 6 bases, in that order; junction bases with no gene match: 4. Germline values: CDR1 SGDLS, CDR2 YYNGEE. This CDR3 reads CASSTRDRGNSPLHF. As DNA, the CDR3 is TGTGCCAGCAGCACCCGGGACAGGGGTAATTCACCCCTCCACTTT.

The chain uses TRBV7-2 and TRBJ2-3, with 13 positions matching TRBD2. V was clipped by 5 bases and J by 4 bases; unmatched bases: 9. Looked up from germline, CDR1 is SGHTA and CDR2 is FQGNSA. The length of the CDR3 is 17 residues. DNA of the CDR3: TGTGCCAGCAGCCCCGGACTAGCGGGAGATGTATCAGATACGCAGTATTTT. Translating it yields CASSPGLAGDVSDTQYF.

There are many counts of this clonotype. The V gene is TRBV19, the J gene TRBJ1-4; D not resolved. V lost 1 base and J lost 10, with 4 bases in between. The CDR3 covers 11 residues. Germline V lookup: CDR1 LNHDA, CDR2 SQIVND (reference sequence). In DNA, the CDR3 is TGTGCCAGTAGTATAGCGGGAAAACTGTTTTTT. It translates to CASSIAGKLFF. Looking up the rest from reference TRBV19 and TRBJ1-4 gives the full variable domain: DGGITQSPKYLFRKEGQNVTLSCEQNLNHDAMYWYRQDPGQGLRLIYYSQIVNDFQKGDIAEGYSVSREKKESFPLTVTSAQKNPTAFYLCASSIAGKLFFGSGTQLSVL.

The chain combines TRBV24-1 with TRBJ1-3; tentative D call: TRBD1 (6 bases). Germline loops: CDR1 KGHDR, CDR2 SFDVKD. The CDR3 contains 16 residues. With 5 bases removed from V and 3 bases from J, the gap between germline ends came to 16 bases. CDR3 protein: CATSGGPGDFGNTIYF. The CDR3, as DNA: TGTGCCACCAGTGGGGGGCCAGGGGACTTTGGAAACACCATATATTTT.

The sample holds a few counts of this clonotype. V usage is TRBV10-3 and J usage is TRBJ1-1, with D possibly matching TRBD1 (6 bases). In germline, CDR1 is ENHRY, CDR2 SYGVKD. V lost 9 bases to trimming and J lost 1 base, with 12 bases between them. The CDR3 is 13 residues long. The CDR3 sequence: CAIRDRTNTEAFF. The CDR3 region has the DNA TGTGCCATACGAGACAGGACGAACACTGAAGCTTTCTTT.

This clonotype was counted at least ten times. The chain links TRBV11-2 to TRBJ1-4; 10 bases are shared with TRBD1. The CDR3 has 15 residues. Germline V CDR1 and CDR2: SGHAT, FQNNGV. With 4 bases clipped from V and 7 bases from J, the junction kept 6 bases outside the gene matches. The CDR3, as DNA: TGTGCCAGCAGCTATGGGACAGGGGTGGCTGAAAAACTGTTTTTT. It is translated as CASSYGTGVAEKLFF.

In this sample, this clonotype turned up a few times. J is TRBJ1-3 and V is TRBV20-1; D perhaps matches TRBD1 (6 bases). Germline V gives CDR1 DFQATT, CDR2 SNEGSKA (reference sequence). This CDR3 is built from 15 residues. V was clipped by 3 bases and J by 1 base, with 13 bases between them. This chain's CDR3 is CSARAQGISGNTIYF. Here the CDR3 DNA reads TGCAGTGCTAGGGCACAGGGAATTTCTGGAAACACCATATATTTT.